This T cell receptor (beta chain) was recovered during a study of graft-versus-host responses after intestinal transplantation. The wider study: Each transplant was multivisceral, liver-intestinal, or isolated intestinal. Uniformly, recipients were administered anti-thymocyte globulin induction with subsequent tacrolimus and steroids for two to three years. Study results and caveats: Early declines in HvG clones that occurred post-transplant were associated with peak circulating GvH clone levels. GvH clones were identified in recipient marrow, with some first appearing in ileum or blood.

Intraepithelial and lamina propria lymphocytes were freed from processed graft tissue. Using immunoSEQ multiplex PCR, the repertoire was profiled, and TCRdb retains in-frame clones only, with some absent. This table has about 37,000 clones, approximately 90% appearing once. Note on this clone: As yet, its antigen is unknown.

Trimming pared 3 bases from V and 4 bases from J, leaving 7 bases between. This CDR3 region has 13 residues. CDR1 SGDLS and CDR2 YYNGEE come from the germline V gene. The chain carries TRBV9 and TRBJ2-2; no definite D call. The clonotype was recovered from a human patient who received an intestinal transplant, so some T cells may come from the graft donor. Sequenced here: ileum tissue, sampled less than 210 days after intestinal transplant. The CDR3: CASSGRTTGELFF. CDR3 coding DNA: TGTGCCAGCAGCGGGCGTACCACCGGGGAGCTGTTTTTT.